This is a list of T cell receptor beta chains from one sample in a study of blood T cell repertoires in COVID-19. Profiled with immunoSEQ multiplex PCR; TCRdb holds only in-frame clones, not every one. The data contain around 63,000 clones, around 87% of them seen just once; the ten biggest clones take up about a sixth. What was sequenced was peripheral blood. The receptors originated from a woman in her fifties or sixties with COVID-19, enrolled during active disease. The CDR3 runs from the conserved cysteine through the conserved F or W. The order of the fields is clone size, V gene, J gene, D gene, CDR3 DNA, CDR3 protein. D genes are given only for firm matches. A clone size is listed for some rows: how often the clone was seen (once, few, many), or a class if it is expanded.

once	TRBV6-5	TRBJ1-4	NA	TGTGCCACCGGTTCATATGGAGCTAATGAAAAACTGTTTTTT	CATGSYGANEKLFF
NA	TRBV27	TRBJ1-4	NA	TGTGCCAGCAGTTCCGGCGGGCAAGGGAATGAAAAACTGTTTTTT	CASSSGGQGNEKLFF
NA	TRBV9	TRBJ1-5	TRBD1	TGTGCCAGCAGCGAGACAGGGGTTCTCGATCAGCCCCAGCATTTT	CASSETGVLDQPQHF
NA	TRBV9	TRBJ2-2	TRBD1	TGTGCCAGCAGCGCACACCCGACAGGGGATACGGGGAGGGAGCTGTTTTTT	CASSAHPTGDTGRELFF
NA	TRBV15	TRBJ2-7	TRBD2	TGTGCCACCAGCAGAGCCCTAGTGGGAGGGAACGAGCAGTACTTC	CATSRALVGGNEQYF
once	TRBV10-2	TRBJ1-2	NA	TGCGCCAGTGGGATAGGGAGGAGAGGTGGCTACACCTTC	CASGIGRRGGYTF
NA	TRBV6-2/TRBV6-3	TRBJ2-1	NA	TGTGCCAGCAGTTACTCAACGGAGGAGTTCTTC	CASSYSTEEFF
NA	TRBV7-2	TRBJ1-2	NA	TGTGCCAGCAGCCCCCCCGGGTATGGCTACACCTTC	CASSPPGYGYTF
NA	TRBV6-1	TRBJ1-6	TRBD1	TGTGCCAGCAGTGGAAAGGCCGGGACAGTAAATTCACCCCTCCACTTT	CASSGKAGTVNSPLHF
NA	TRBV6-2/TRBV6-3	TRBJ1-2	TRBD1	TGTGCCAGCAGCCAACCATACTCGACAGGGTATTATGGCTACACCTTC	CASSQPYSTGYYGYTF
NA	TRBV11-2	TRBJ2-5	NA	TGTGCCAGCAGCTTAAGGCCTAGCGTGGAGACCCAGTACTTC	CASSLRPSVETQYF
NA	TRBV30	TRBJ2-3	TRBD2	TGTGCCTGGAGTCCAAAACTAGCGGGAGGGCCAGATACGCAGTATTTT	CAWSPKLAGGPDTQYF
once	TRBV3-1/TRBV3-2	TRBJ2-7	TRBD1	TGTGCCAGCAGCCAAGCCGGGACAGGGGGCCCCGAGCAGTACTTC	CASSQAGTGGPEQYF
NA	TRBV9	TRBJ2-7	TRBD1	TGTGCCAGCAGCGCTCGACAGGGGGCGAGGGAGCAGTACTTC	CASSARQGAREQYF
NA	TRBV24-1	TRBJ2-2	NA	TGTGCCACCAGTGATGGAGGTGTCCGGGAGCTGTTTTTT	CATSDGGVRELFF
NA	TRBV4-2	TRBJ1-2	TRBD1	TGTGCCAGCAGCCAAACTAACAGGGGACTGGGCTATGGCTACACCTTC	CASSQTNRGLGYGYTF
NA	TRBV5-5	TRBJ1-2	NA	TGTGCCAGCATCTTCGGTCAGGGTGACCGCGGCTACACCTTC	CASIFGQGDRGYTF
NA	TRBV7-9	TRBJ2-7	NA	TGTGCCAGCAGCTTGGCTCTGGCCCCGGGCGAGCAGTACTTC	CASSLALAPGEQYF
NA	TRBV19	TRBJ2-7	TRBD1	TGTGCCAGTAGTCTGCTGCCGGGACAGGGCCACGAGCAGTACTTC	CASSLLPGQGHEQYF
NA	TRBV10-2	TRBJ2-1	TRBD2	TGCGCCAGCATCCTATCGACTAGCGGGAGTACCTATGAGCAGTTCTTC	CASILSTSGSTYEQFF
few	TRBV29-1	TRBJ2-7	TRBD1	TGCAGCGTTGATGGACAGGGGACAACCTACGAGCAGTACTTC	CSVDGQGTTYEQYF
NA	TRBV5-1	TRBJ1-5	NA	TGCGCCAGCAGCTCGGGGGGCGGACAGCCCCAGCATTTT	CASSSGGGQPQHF
NA	TRBV30	TRBJ1-4	NA	TGTGCCTGGAGTTTCGGTGGGGGGAGTGGTGAAAAACTGTTTTTT	CAWSFGGGSGEKLFF
NA	TRBV18	TRBJ1-4	NA	TGTGCCAGCTCACCTATGGGGCCTGGGACTAATGAAAAACTGTTTTTT	CASSPMGPGTNEKLFF
NA	TRBV23-1	TRBJ1-3	NA	TGCGCCAGCAGTGACAGGCCAACTGGAAACACCATATATTTT	CASSDRPTGNTIYF
once	TRBV7-2	TRBJ1-2	TRBD1	TGTGCCAGCAGCGATGACAGGGGGAACTATGGCTACACCTTC	CASSDDRGNYGYTF
few	TRBV4-3	TRBJ2-3	TRBD2	TGCGCCAGCAGCCTTGGTAGCGGGAACACGCAGTATTTT	CASSLGSGNTQYF
NA	TRBV19	TRBJ2-7	TRBD2	TGTGCCAGTAGTGTTGGACTAGCGGGATATGAGCAGTACTTC	CASSVGLAGYEQYF
NA	TRBV18	TRBJ1-5	NA	TGTGCCAGCTCACCAACAACAGGCGATTGGGCCCAGCATTTT	CASSPTTGDWAQHF
NA	TRBV5-1	TRBJ2-1	TRBD1	TGCGCCAGCAGCATAACCGGGACAGTCGATGAGCAGTTCTTC	CASSITGTVDEQFF
NA	TRBV6-1	TRBJ1-4	NA	TGTGCCAGCAGTTATTTAGAAAAACTGTTTTTT	CASSYLEKLFF
NA	TRBV19	TRBJ2-1	TRBD2	TGTGCCAGTAGTCCGGGACTAGCGGGAGAATACTTCTACAATGAGCAGTTCTTC	CASSPGLAGEYFYNEQFF
NA	TRBV3-1/TRBV3-2	TRBJ1-6	TRBD1	TGTGCCAGCAGCCCGGACAGGATCAATTCACCCCTCCACTTT	CASSPDRINSPLHF
once	TRBV5-1	TRBJ1-3	NA	TGCGCCAGCAGCTCGGACAGTCTGTCTGGAAACACCATATATTTT	CASSSDSLSGNTIYF
once	TRBV7-6	TRBJ2-1	NA	TGTGCCAGCAGCTTAGGTACGGCTAGCTCCTACAATGAGCAGTTCTTC	CASSLGTASSYNEQFF
NA	TRBV10-3	TRBJ2-1	TRBD2	TGTGCCACCGGGACTAGCGGGAGGGTCAACAATGAGCAGTTCTTC	CATGTSGRVNNEQFF
NA	TRBV21-1	TRBJ1-5	NA	TGTGCCACCCAGGAACCCAGGGCGAGCAATCAGCCCCAGCATTTT	CATQEPRASNQPQHF
NA	TRBV28	TRBJ1-5	TRBD1	TGTGCCAGCAGTCCGTGGACAGGGAGGGGGAGCAATCAGCCCCAGCATTTT	CASSPWTGRGSNQPQHF
NA	TRBV7-2	TRBJ1-2	NA	TGTGCCAGCAGCTTAGGAGCCGGGACACCCTATGGCTACACCTTC	CASSLGAGTPYGYTF